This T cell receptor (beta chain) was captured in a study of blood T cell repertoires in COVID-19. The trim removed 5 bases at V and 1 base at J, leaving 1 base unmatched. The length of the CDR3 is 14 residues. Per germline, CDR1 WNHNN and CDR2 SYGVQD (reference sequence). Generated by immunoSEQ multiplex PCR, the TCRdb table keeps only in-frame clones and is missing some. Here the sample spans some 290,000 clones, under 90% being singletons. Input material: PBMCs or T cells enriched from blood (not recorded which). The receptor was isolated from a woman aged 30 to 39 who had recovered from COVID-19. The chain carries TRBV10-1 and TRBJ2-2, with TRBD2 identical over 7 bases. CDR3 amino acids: CASSSSGNTGELFF. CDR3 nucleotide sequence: TGCGCCAGCAGTTCTAGCGGGAACACCGGGGAGCTGTTTTTT.